The 31 T cell receptor beta chains given below trace back to one sample, sequenced in a study of shared clonotypes between healthy human individuals. Using immunoSEQ multiplex PCR, the repertoire was profiled, and TCRdb retains in-frame clones only, with some absent. The table has 1.5 million to 2.5 million clones, roughly 95% seen once. Only CD45RO-negative cells positively selected for CCR7 counted as naive CD8 cells, so terminally differentiated effector memory CD45RA+ cells were excluded. Sequencing was performed on naive CD8+ T cells sorted from blood. Every receptor here comes from a man younger than 30 in good health.

With respect to this clone: Other DNA sequences in this sample translate to the same CDR3. V gene TRBV2 combines with J gene TRBJ1-2; D is undetermined. This CDR3 is 13 amino acids long. The ends were cut back, 4 bases at V and 2 bases at J, with 8 bases in the middle. The germline V gene has CDR1 SNHLY and CDR2 FYNNEI. CDR3 sequence (DNA): TGTGCCAGCAGTGGGGGAGAGAACTATGGCTACACCTTC. As protein: CASSGGENYGYTF.

The chain links TRBV9 to TRBJ1-6, with D unclear. This CDR3 has 14 residues. V shed 3 bases and J shed 5 bases, with 9 bases lying between them. Germline CDR1 reads SGDLS; CDR2 reads YYNGEE. The CDR3 DNA reads as TGTGCCAGCAGCGATGACGGGAATAATTCACCCCTCCACTTT. Translation: CASSDDGNNSPLHF.

The chain links TRBV4-3 to TRBJ1-1; a weak D match, TRBD1 (5 bases). Germline values: CDR1 LGHNA, CDR2 YSLEER. V was trimmed by 0 bases and J by 5 bases, leaving 16 bases between them. CDR3 length: 16 residues. The CDR3 here is CASSQEFFEGRTEAFF. CDR3 DNA sequence: TGCGCCAGCAGCCAAGAGTTTTTTGAGGGGCGGACTGAAGCTTTCTTT.

The rearrangement uses TRBV5-1 and TRBJ1-1; no definite D call. The germline V gene encodes CDR1 SGHRS and CDR2 YFSETQ. Trimming pared 4 bases from V and 0 bases from J, leaving 13 bases between. This CDR3 spans 15 amino acids. For the CDR3, the DNA is TGCGCCAGCAGCCCGCCGGCAGAAATGAACACTGAAGCTTTCTTT. It yields the protein CASSPPAEMNTEAFF.

This sequence joins TRBV27 and TRBJ1-1; tentatively, D is TRBD1 (6 bases). With 6 bases removed from V and 3 bases from J, the gap between germline ends came to 11 bases. The CDR3 covers 13 residues. CDR1 is MNHEY and CDR2 is SMNVEV in the germline V gene (reference sequence). The CDR3 DNA sequence: TGTGCCAGCAGCCTAGGGACACACACTGAAGCTTTCTTT. Translating gives CASSLGTHTEAFF.

For this clone: Additional DNA sequences in this sample encode the identical CDR3. The chain has TRBV6-5 and TRBJ2-5; D is perhaps TRBD2 (5 bases). V was pared by 0 bases and J by 2 bases, with 10 bases between. Germline loops: CDR1 MNHEY, CDR2 SVGAGI. The CDR3 is 15 amino acids. DNA for the CDR3: TGTGCCAGCAGTTACTCGGGGAGCGGACAAGAGACCCAGTACTTC. Translating gives CASSYSGSGQETQYF.

The V and J genes are TRBV28 and TRBJ2-1; 9 bases line up with TRBD2. The CDR3 has 15 amino acids. The germline gives CDR1 MDHEN, CDR2 SYDVKM. V dropped 3 bases and J dropped 4; count of bases not matched to a gene: 4. CDR3 DNA: TGTGCCAGCAGTTTGAAGCGGGAGGCGTACAATGAGCAGTTCTTC. Protein: CASSLKREAYNEQFF.

The chain recombines TRBV19 with TRBJ2-1, with D unclear. V was pared by 2 bases and J by 3 bases, with 8 bases between. The length of the CDR3 is 14 residues. CDR1 and CDR2 (germline): LNHDA, SQIVND (reference sequence). Here the CDR3 DNA reads TGTGCCAGTAGTATAATGATAATCTACAATGAGCAGTTCTTC. Translated: CASSIMIIYNEQFF.

The chain joins TRBV11-2 to TRBJ2-2; a possible D gene is TRBD1 (5 bases). V was pared by 6 bases and J by 5 bases, with 13 bases between. The CDR3 extends over 14 amino acids. Per the germline V gene, CDR1 is SGHAT and CDR2 is FQNNGV. CDR3 nucleotide sequence: TGTGCCAGCAGACTGCTGACAGTTACCGGGGAGCTGTTTTTT. This sequence encodes CASRLLTVTGELFF. Supplemented by reference TRBV11-2 and TRBJ2-2, the full variable domain reads EAGVAQSPRYKIIEKRQSVAFWCNPISGHATLYWYQQILGQGPKLLIQFQNNGVVDDSQLPKDRFSAERLKGVDSTLKIQPAKLEDSAVYLCASRLLTVTGELFFGEGSRLTVL.

The genes are TRBV2 and TRBJ2-7; D is unresolved. The V end was cut by 5 bases, the J end by 2 bases, with 10 bases between. CDR3 length: 13 amino acids. CDR1 is SNHLY and CDR2 is FYNNEI in the germline V gene. The CDR3 coding sequence is TGTGCCAGCAGTTACGACGGAGCCTACGAGCAGTACTTC. Translation: CASSYDGAYEQYF. Complete variable domain (other parts from reference TRBV2 and TRBJ2-7): EPEVTQTPSHQVTQMGQEVILRCVPISNHLYFYWYRQILGQKVEFLVSFYNNEISEKSEIFDDQFSVERPDGSNFTLKIRSTKLEDSAMYFCASSYDGAYEQYFGPGTRLTVT.

V usage is TRBV7-8 and J usage is TRBJ2-7; 9 bases are a match to TRBD1. CDR1 and CDR2 from the germline V gene are SGHVS and FQNEAQ. This CDR3 is built from 15 residues. The trim removed 1 base at V and 4 bases at J, leaving 5 bases unmatched. CDR3: CASSLVAGQGYEQYF. CDR3 bases: TGTGCCAGCAGCTTAGTGGCAGGACAGGGGTACGAGCAGTACTTC.

The chain combines TRBV30 with TRBJ2-5, with D possibly being TRBD2 (6 bases). The CDR3 loop spans 12 amino acids. Germline CDR1 and CDR2: GTSNPN and SVGIG (reference sequence). The germline V and J ends were trimmed by 6 bases and 3 bases, with 11 bases remaining between them. The CDR3 DNA follows: TGTGCCTGTAGCGGATTTGAAGAGACCCAGTACTTC. It codes for CACSGFEETQYF.

This clone is a singleton in its sample. The CDR3: CASSFGGQNTGELFF. Here the CDR3 DNA reads TGTGCCAGCAGTTTCGGCGGGCAGAACACCGGGGAGCTGTTTTTT. V is TRBV28 and J is TRBJ2-2; weak D call: TRBD2 (5 bases). Germline CDR1 and CDR2: MDHEN and SYDVKM. Trimming removed 3 bases at V and 1 base at J, with 9 bases between. The CDR3 consists of 15 residues.

This chain links TRBV7-6 with TRBJ1-5; the D is unclear. V lost 0 bases to trimming and J lost 2 bases, with 20 bases between them. CDR3 length equals 19 residues. Germline CDR1 is SGHVS and CDR2 is FNYEAQ. The CDR3, as DNA: TGTGCCAGCAGCTTAGCGTTGGCAGGAGAAAATGGAGGCAATCAGCCCCAGCATTTT. Its translation: CASSLALAGENGGNQPQHF.

The chain joins TRBV6-1 to TRBJ1-1; D is uncertain. There are 12 residues in the CDR3. CDR1 and CDR2 from the germline V gene are MNHNS and SASEGT. Trimming removed 0 bases from V and 11 bases from J, with 10 bases in between. The CDR3 DNA reads as TGTGCCAGCAGTGAAGCAGGAGGGTATGCTTTCTTT. As protein: CASSEAGGYAFF.

The chain employs TRBV13 and TRBJ2-2; perhaps TRBD2 as D (5 bases). CDR1 is PRHDT and CDR2 is FYEKMQ in the germline V gene (reference sequence). V gave up 4 bases and J gave up 6 bases, with 15 bases separating them. This CDR3 has 15 amino acids. In DNA, the CDR3 is TGTGCCAGCAGCTCCTCGAGGGCCGTTTCCGGGGAGCTGTTTTTT. Residues: CASSSSRAVSGELFF. The variable domain in full, completed from reference TRBV13 and TRBJ2-2, reads AAGVIQSPRHLIKEKRETATLKCYPIPRHDTVYWYQQGPGQDPQFLISFYEKMQSDKGSIPDRFSAQQFSDYHSELNMSSLELGDSALYFCASSSSRAVSGELFFGEGSRLTVL.

This chain joins TRBV27 and TRBJ2-5, with 14 bases identical to TRBD2. V shed 5 bases and J 6 bases; nucleotides not matched to a gene: 8. The CDR3 contains 16 residues. Germline CDR1 MNHEY, CDR2 SMNVEV (reference sequence). The CDR3 nucleotides read TGTGCCAGCAGTCCCATTCGACTAGCGGGGGGGCAGACCCAGTACTTC. It translates to CASSPIRLAGGQTQYF.

J is TRBJ2-5 and V is TRBV14; the D gene is possibly TRBD2 (6 bases). The CDR3 loop spans 16 amino acids. Germline V CDR1 and CDR2: SGHDN, FVKESK. Trimming shortened V by 0 bases and J by 4 bases, and 15 bases separated the two germline ends. This chain's CDR3 is CASSQELRGGGETQYF. The CDR3 DNA sequence: TGTGCCAGCAGCCAAGAACTACGGGGAGGTGGAGAGACCCAGTACTTC.

The rearrangement links TRBV7-8 to TRBJ2-4; maybe TRBD2 (6 bases). CDR1 and CDR2 (germline): SGHVS, FQNEAQ. The CDR3 extends over 17 amino acids. V was clipped by 0 bases and J by 8 bases, with 20 bases between them. The CDR3 spells CASSLAEGEEPGDIQYF. Written as DNA, the CDR3 is TGTGCCAGCAGCTTAGCGGAAGGGGAGGAACCGGGGGACATTCAGTACTTC.

This sequence joins TRBV19 and TRBJ2-2; no reliable D call. Between the trimmed V and J ends, which lost 1 base and 8 bases, there was a span of 8 bases. The CDR3 totals 13 residues. Germline assignment: CDR1 LNHDA and CDR2 SQIVND (reference sequence). The CDR3 protein is CASSIVSSGELFF. CDR3 nucleotides: TGTGCCAGTAGTATAGTTAGTTCGGGGGAGCTGTTTTTT. The complete variable domain, with remaining parts taken from reference TRBV19 and TRBJ2-2, reads DGGITQSPKYLFRKEGQNVTLSCEQNLNHDAMYWYRQDPGQGLRLIYYSQIVNDFQKGDIAEGYSVSREKKESFPLTVTSAQKNPTAFYLCASSIVSSGELFFGEGSRLTVL.

As regards this clone: The same CDR3 also results from other DNA sequences found in this sample. The rearrangement uses TRBV13 and TRBJ2-7; no reliable D call. The CDR3 has 12 amino acids. The germline gives CDR1 PRHDT, CDR2 FYEKMQ (reference sequence). Trimming shortened V by 2 bases and J by 1 base, and 3 bases separated the two germline ends. The CDR3 DNA sequence: TGTGCCAGCAGCTTATCTTCCTACGAGCAGTACTTC. Translated: CASSLSSYEQYF.

The chain has TRBV6-6 and TRBJ1-5, with no clear D. This CDR3 region has 11 residues. Germline assignment: CDR1 MNHNY and CDR2 SVGAGI (reference sequence). V lost 9 bases and J lost 5, with 8 bases in between. In DNA form, the CDR3 reads TGTGCCAGTGGAGATGATCAGCCCCAGCATTTT. Protein: CASGDDQPQHF.

This sequence joins TRBV7-9 and TRBJ1-5, with D unclear. The CDR3 loop spans 15 amino acids. Germline V CDR1 and CDR2: SEHNR, FQNEAQ (reference sequence). Trimming shortened V by 4 bases and J by 6 bases, and 16 bases separated the two germline ends. Written as DNA, the CDR3 is TGTGCCAGCAGCTCACCCGGTGGGGAAGGTCAGCCCCAGCATTTT. Protein sequence: CASSSPGGEGQPQHF.

This chain connects TRBV7-6 to TRBJ2-1; TRBD1 matches 8 bases. J was trimmed by 9 bases and V by 3 bases; bases with no gene match: 4. The CDR3 sequence is 13 residues long. Germline V gene data show CDR1 as SGHVS and CDR2 as FNYEAQ. CDR3 DNA sequence: TGTGCCAGCAGCTTCACAGGGGGTATTGAGCAGTTCTTC. The encoded protein is CASSFTGGIEQFF.

The chain employs TRBV29-1 and TRBJ2-5, with D perhaps TRBD2 (6 bases). The CDR3 contains 13 residues. V lost 3 bases and J lost 3, with 11 bases in between. Germline-derived CDR1 and CDR2 are SQVTM and ANQGSEA. Written as DNA, the CDR3 is TGCAGCGTTGATCGCGGCGGGAAAGAGACCCAGTACTTC. Protein product: CSVDRGGKETQYF.

This clone was recorded once. The rearrangement joins TRBV6-6 to TRBJ1-2; a possible D gene is TRBD1 (6 bases). V was trimmed by 3 bases and J by 6 bases, leaving 11 bases between them. The CDR3 totals 13 residues. The germline gives CDR1 MNHNY, CDR2 SVGAGI (reference sequence). The CDR3 protein is CASSYTGSDGYTF. The CDR3 DNA reads TGTGCCAGCAGTTATACAGGGAGCGATGGCTACACCTTC.

CDR3 coding DNA: TGTGCCAGCAGTTACCTCGGGCCACAAGAGACCCAGTACTTC. Translated: CASSYLGPQETQYF. The rearrangement links TRBV6-6 to TRBJ2-5; the D is unclear. V lost 2 bases, J lost 2 bases, and 9 bases lay in between. The germline gives CDR1 MNHNY, CDR2 SVGAGI (reference sequence). This CDR3 is 14 amino acids long.

The V call is TRBV11-2, the J call TRBJ2-1; no clear D. Germline V CDR1 and CDR2: SGHAT, FQNNGV. The CDR3 covers 13 residues. The V gene lost 5 bases and the J gene lost 4 bases, with 9 bases spanning the gap. The DNA of the CDR3 is TGTGCCAGCAGCCCTTTCGGTTACAATGAGCAGTTCTTC. Its translation is CASSPFGYNEQFF.

This clone was recorded once. This chain uses TRBV10-1 with TRBJ2-2, with TRBD1 identical over 7 bases. V was clipped by 0 bases and J by 6 bases; unmatched bases: 7. The CDR3 has 16 residues. From germline, CDR1 is WNHNN and CDR2 SYGVQD (reference sequence). CDR3 loop: CASSESTGRAAGELFF. The DNA of the CDR3 is TGCGCCAGCAGTGAGTCGACAGGGCGCGCGGCCGGGGAGCTGTTTTTT.

The chain combines TRBV10-3 with TRBJ2-7, with 10 bases identical to TRBD1. The CDR3 is 15 residues long. Germline V gene lookup returns CDR1 ENHRY and CDR2 SYGVKD. The J segment lost 0 bases and the V segment lost 4 bases, leaving 3 bases of the junction unmatched. CDR3 amino acids: CAISGGTGDSYEQYF. For the CDR3, the DNA is TGTGCCATCAGTGGGGGGACAGGGGACTCCTACGAGCAGTACTTC.

The V and J genes are TRBV15 and TRBJ2-7; 9 positions agree with TRBD2. The V gene end was trimmed by 0 bases and the J gene end by 4 bases; junction bases not matched to a gene: 7. This CDR3 has 16 residues. Germline loops: CDR1 LNHNV, CDR2 YYDKDF (reference sequence). CDR3 DNA sequence: TGTGCCACCAGCAGAGATATACCTAGCGGGGCTTACGAGCAGTACTTC. Protein: CATSRDIPSGAYEQYF.